Shown below are 4 T cell receptor beta chains from a single sample sequenced in a study of early T cells in non-severe SARS-CoV-2 infection. MiXCR was run by TCRdb on the 5' RACE reads, yielding one entry per CDR3 protein. The table includes tens of thousands of distinct CDR3 sequences, approximately 4.4% detected once. Specimen: whole blood. These receptor sequences come from an adult who was a healthcare worker with PCR-confirmed SARS-CoV-2 infection or an uninfected control (not recorded which).

CDR3 amino acids: CASTGMNTEAFF. The CDR3 DNA reads TGTGCCAGCACCGGCATGAACACTGAAGCTTTCTTT. The V gene is TRBV7-8, the J gene TRBJ1-1; D is unclear. V shed 7 bases and J shed 0 bases, with 6 bases lying between them. Germline V gene sequence: CDR1 SGHVS, CDR2 FQNEAQ. This CDR3 contains 12 residues.

Ten or more counts support this clonotype. This chain uses TRBV12-3 or TRBV12-4 with TRBJ2-3; D uncertain. CDR3 size: 13 residues. With 3 bases removed from V and 4 bases from J, the gap between germline ends came to 8 bases. The CDR3 region has the DNA TGTGCCAGCAGTTTTTCTGGTCCAGATACGCAGTATTTT. Translated, it gives CASSFSGPDTQYF.

As regards this clonotype: The conserved phenylalanine or tryptophan normally closing the CDR3 is absent here, so this likely arose from a read error. The chain carries TRBV4-1 and TRBJ2-3, with D maybe TRBD2 (6 bases). V dropped 3 bases and J dropped 0 bases, with 19 bases sitting between them. Germline V gene data show CDR1 as MGHRA and CDR2 as YSYEKL. This CDR3 spans 18 amino acids. CDR3 nucleotides: TGCGCCAGCAGCCATATCTCCAGTCGGGGGAGTAGCACAGATACGCAGTATTAT. Translating it yields CASSHISSRGSSTDTQYY.

The chain is built from TRBV11-3 and TRBJ2-1; tentative D call: TRBD1 (6 bases). Looked up from germline, CDR1 is SGHNT and CDR2 is YENEEA. The CDR3 totals 14 residues. V shed 3 bases and J shed 1 base, with 7 bases lying between them. CDR3 loop: CASSLGASYNEQFF. DNA for the CDR3: TGTGCCAGCAGCTTGGGGGCATCCTACAATGAGCAGTTCTTC.